This T cell receptor beta chain was identified in a study of blood T cell repertoires in COVID-19. TCRdb's table, derived via immunoSEQ multiplex PCR, lists solely in-frame clones and lacks some. The sample consists of tens of thousands of clones, about nine tenths of them appearing once. From germline, CDR1 is MNHEY and CDR2 SMNVEV (reference sequence). V was pared by 6 bases and J by 0 bases, with 2 bases of the junction left unmatched. The CDR3 runs 15 residues. In its sample, this clone was seen once. This chain links TRBV27 with TRBJ1-6, with TRBD1 matching over 7 bases. Sequencing was carried out using peripheral blood. The receptor's source is a man in his fifties with active COVID-19. DNA for the CDR3: TGTGCCAGCAGACGGGACAGCTCCTATAATTCACCCCTCCACTTT. This encodes CASRRDSSYNSPLHF.